The sequence of this T cell receptor beta chain was determined in a study of vaccination and CD4 T cells after COVID-19. Study in general: Stimulation of cells relied on overlapping spike peptides derived from SARS-CoV-2, HCoV-NL63, HCoV-OC43 and HCoV-229E. Cultures acting as controls obtained a CEFX pool, an HIV-1 Nef pool, or no peptide.

Overall study findings and caveats: Clonotypes reactive to SARS-CoV-2 had a median that went up from roughly 19 to 38, but not significantly.

As regards this clonotype: Its antigen is as yet unknown.

Germline CDR1 and CDR2: SGHNT and YYREEE (reference sequence). V dropped 3 bases and J dropped 5; count of bases not matched to a gene: 9. The length of the CDR3 is 16 residues. As for treatment: approximately nine-day PBMC culture with coronavirus spike peptide pools or control peptides (ViraFEST assay). Cultured CD4+ T cell DNA underwent sequencing with the Oncomine TCR Beta short-read assay. Researchers extracted genomic DNA from CD4+ T cells that had been cultured. Using its own MiXCR run on the PCR reads, TCRdb lists one record per CDR3 protein. The data contain 15,000 or so distinct CDR3 sequences, around a third of them seen just once; the ten biggest clones take up approximately 16%.

The specimen was cultured CD4+ T cells from blood. The chain recombines TRBV5-4 with TRBJ2-5, with 11 nucleotides matching TRBD1. The sequence derives from a human donor with COVID-19. For the CDR3, the DNA is TGTGCCAGCAGCTGGCCGGGACAGGGGGTTGACGAGACCCAGTACTTC. Translation: CASSWPGQGVDETQYF.